Only a few counts were recorded for the clone carrying this T cell receptor beta chain. Its target is unknown. Germline CDR1 is MNHEY and CDR2 is SVGEGT. The CDR3 runs to 11 residues. V was pared by 4 bases and J by 9 bases, with 8 bases between. This sample is drawn from a study of T-cell memory formation after mild COVID-19. The study's findings and limits: In second-wave clones peaking day 37, SARS-CoV-2 specificity remained unconfirmed. Largely, contracting CD4+ clones fell within CM and EM, and contracting CD8+ clones within EMRA.

TCRdb reanalysed the 5' RACE reads using MiXCR and keeps one entry per CDR3 protein. Here the sample spans about 180,000 distinct CDR3 sequences, 15% to 20% being singletons. The specimen sequenced was PBMCs or a T cell subset sorted from them (not recorded which). The gene calls are TRBV6-2 or TRBV6-3 and TRBJ2-3; D might be TRBD1 or TRBD2, each matching 5 bases. The receptor was derived from a man aged 18 to 29 who had mild COVID-19 (a few samples of this study predate the infection). Cell type and time point are not known. Here the CDR3 DNA reads TGTGCCAGCAGTTTCGGGGCGACGCAGTATTTT. Its translation is CASSFGATQYF.